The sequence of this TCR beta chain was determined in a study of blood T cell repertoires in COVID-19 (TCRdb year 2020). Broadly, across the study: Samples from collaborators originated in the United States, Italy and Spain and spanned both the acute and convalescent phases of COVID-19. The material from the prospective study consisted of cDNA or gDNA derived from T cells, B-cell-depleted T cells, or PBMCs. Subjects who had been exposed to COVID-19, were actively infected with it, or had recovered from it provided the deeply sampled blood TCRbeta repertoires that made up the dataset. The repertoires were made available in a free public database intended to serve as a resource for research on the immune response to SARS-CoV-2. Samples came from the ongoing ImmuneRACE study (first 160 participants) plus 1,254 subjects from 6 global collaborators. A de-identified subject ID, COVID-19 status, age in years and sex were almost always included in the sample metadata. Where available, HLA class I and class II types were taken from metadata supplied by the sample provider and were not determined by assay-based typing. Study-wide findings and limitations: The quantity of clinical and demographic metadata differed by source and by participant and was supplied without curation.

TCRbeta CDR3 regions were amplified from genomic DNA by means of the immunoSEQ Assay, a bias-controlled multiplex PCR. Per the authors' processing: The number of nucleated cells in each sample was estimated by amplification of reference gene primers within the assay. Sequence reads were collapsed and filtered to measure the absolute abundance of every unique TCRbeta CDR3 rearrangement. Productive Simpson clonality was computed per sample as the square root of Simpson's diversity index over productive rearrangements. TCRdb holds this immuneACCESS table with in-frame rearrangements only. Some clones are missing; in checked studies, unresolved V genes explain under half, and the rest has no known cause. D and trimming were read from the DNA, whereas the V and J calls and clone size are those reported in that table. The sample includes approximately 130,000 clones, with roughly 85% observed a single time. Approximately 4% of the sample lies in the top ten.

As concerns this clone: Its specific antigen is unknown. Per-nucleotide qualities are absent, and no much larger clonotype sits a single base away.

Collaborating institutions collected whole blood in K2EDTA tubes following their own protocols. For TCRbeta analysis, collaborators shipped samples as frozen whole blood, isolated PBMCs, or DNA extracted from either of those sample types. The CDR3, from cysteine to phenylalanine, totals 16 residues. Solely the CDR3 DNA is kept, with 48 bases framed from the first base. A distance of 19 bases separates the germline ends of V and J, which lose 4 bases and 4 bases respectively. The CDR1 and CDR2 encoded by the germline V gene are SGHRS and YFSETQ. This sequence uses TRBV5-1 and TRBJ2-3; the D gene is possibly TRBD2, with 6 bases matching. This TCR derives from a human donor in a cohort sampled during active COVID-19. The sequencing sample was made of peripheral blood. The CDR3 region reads CASSPVGGDRPDTQYF. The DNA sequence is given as TGCGCCAGCAGCCCGGTGGGGGGAGACAGACCAGATACGCAGTATTTT. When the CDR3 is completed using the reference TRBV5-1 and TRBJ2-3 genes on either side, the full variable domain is KAGVTQTPRYLIKTRGQQVTLSCSPISGHRSVSWYQQTPGQGLQFLFEYFSETQRNKGNFPGRFSGRQFSNSRSEMNVSTLELGDSALYLCASSPVGGDRPDTQYFGPGTRLTVL.